This TCR beta chain was captured by sequencing in a study of cytomegalovirus exposure and HLA in healthy donors. The PCR had 60 Vbeta and 13 Jbeta primers. The authors' processing: Among the unique TCR beta chains that a later analysis counted, around 82 million in all, approximately 12 million were shared. Profiled with immunoSEQ multiplex PCR; TCRdb holds only in-frame clones, not every one. V and J calls and clone size are copied from that table; D and trimming were computed from the DNA. Of 150,000 to 200,000 clones listed, 65% to 85% were seen once; the top ten hold 1.5% to 2%. The V gene lost 4 bases and the J gene lost 8 bases, with 12 bases spanning the gap. This CDR3 region has 12 residues. CDR1 and CDR2 (germline): SGDLS, YYNGEE.

The origin of this receptor is a man in his late teens or twenties in good health and CMV-seronegative. Sequenced sample: PBMCs. The J gene is TRBJ1-1, the V gene TRBV9; no definite D call. The CDR3 region is CASSLSGGEAFF. The CDR3 bases are TGTGCCAGCAGCCTCTCGGGAGGGGAAGCTTTCTTT.